The entry below gives a single T cell receptor (beta chain) sequence along with its context. This entry is derived from a study of blood T cell repertoires in COVID-19. Study context: Researchers got acute and convalescent COVID-19 samples from the United States, Italy and Spain.

In germline, CDR1 is SQVTM, CDR2 ANQGSEA. CDR3 length equals 14 residues. V lost 6 bases, J lost 7 bases, and 9 bases stayed unmatched. This table comes from immunoSEQ multiplex PCR, and its TCRdb copy is limited to in-frame clones, with some not included. The sample yields tens of thousands of clones, over 75% seen once. Material for sequencing was peripheral blood. This clonotype was sampled from a human donor in a cohort sampled during active COVID-19. The rearrangement joins TRBV29-1 to TRBJ1-6, with 7 bases matching TRBD1. The CDR3 DNA sequence: TGCAGCGTCTTGACAGGGACCGGGAATTCACCCCTCCACTTT. This translates into CSVLTGTGNSPLHF.